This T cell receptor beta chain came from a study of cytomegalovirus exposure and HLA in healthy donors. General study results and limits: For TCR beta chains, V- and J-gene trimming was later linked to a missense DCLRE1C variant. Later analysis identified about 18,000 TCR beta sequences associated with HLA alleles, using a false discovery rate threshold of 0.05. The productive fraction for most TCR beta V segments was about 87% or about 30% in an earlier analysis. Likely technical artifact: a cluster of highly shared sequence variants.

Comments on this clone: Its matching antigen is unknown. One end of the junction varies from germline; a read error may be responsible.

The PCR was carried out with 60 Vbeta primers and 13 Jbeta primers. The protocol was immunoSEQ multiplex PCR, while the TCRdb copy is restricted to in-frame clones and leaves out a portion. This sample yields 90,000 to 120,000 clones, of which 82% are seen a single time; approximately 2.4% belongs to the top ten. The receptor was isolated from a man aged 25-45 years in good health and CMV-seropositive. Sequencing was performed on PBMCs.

The CDR3 protein is CAISEPPGQGELRQYF. CDR3 coding DNA: TGTGCCATCAGTGAGCCCCCGGGACAGGGTGAACTACGGCAGTACTTC. This chain joins TRBV6-1 and TRBJ2-7, with 9 bases lining up with TRBD1. This CDR3 is built from 16 residues. Germline lookup yields CDR1 MNHNS and CDR2 SASEGT.